The 28 T cell receptor beta chains listed next were all sequenced from one sample in a study of CD8+CD57+ T cells in acquired aplastic anemia. Genomic DNA was employed as the template in profiling TCR beta VDJ and CDR3. TCRdb processed the reads anew with MiXCR; each CDR3 protein has one entry. The data hold 180,000 or so distinct CDR3 sequences, with 40% to 50% observed a single time. Material for sequencing was sorted CD4+, CD8+, or CD8+CD57+ T cells (not recorded which) from PBMCs. The origin of the receptors is a human donor in good health.

The chain recombines TRBV7-9 with TRBJ2-6; a possible D gene is TRBD2 (5 bases). V was trimmed by 5 bases and J by 13 bases, leaving 9 bases between them. The CDR3 covers 11 residues. Germline V gives CDR1 SEHNR, CDR2 FQNEAQ (reference sequence). CDR3 sequence (DNA): TGTGCCAGCAGCCCCGGGGAGGTCCTGACTTTC. Translated, it gives CASSPGEVLTF.

Of note for this clonotype: A read error may be the cause here, since a much bigger clone is one base away. The J gene is TRBJ1-5, the V gene TRBV19, with D possibly being TRBD1 (5 bases). Per germline, CDR1 LNHDA and CDR2 SQIVND (reference sequence). The CDR3 spans 15 residues. Trimming took 4 bases from V and 4 from J, leaving 14 bases between them. The CDR3 here is CASSTLGPRNQPQHF. The CDR3 nucleotides are TGTGCCAGTAGTACCCTGGGGCCGAGAAATCAGCCCCAGCATTTT.

This clonotype was recorded many times. The gene calls are TRBV2 and TRBJ2-4; the D is unclear. Trimming cost V 8 bases and J 10 bases, with 9 bases left between them. Germline V gene lookup returns CDR1 SNHLY and CDR2 FYNNEI. The CDR3 length is 10 residues. The CDR3 spells CASGTAIQYF. Written as DNA, the CDR3 is TGTGCCAGCGGAACAGCAATTCAGTACTTC.

This clonotype was counted at least ten times. This rearrangement joins TRBV24-1 to TRBJ2-2; 9 nucleotides align to TRBD1. The germline V gene encodes CDR1 KGHDR and CDR2 SFDVKD. Trimming cost V 4 bases and J 4 bases; bases outside gene matches: 6. This CDR3 spans 16 amino acids. The CDR3 spells CATSEKPGQGTGELFF. The CDR3 bases are TGTGCCACCAGTGAAAAACCGGGACAGGGCACCGGGGAGCTGTTTTTT.

The chain combines TRBV24-1 with TRBJ2-1, with TRBD2 matching 7 bases. The CDR3 totals 15 residues. V trimming: 5 bases; J trimming: 3 bases; junction bases outside the gene matches: 6. Per germline, CDR1 KGHDR and CDR2 SFDVKD. The CDR3 DNA is TGTGCCACCAGTGGGGAGGGCCCAATCTACAATGAGCAGTTCTTC. Protein product: CATSGEGPIYNEQFF.

The V call is TRBV24-1, the J call TRBJ2-3; TRBD2 aligns across 13 bases. The CDR3 totals 17 residues. V dropped 3 bases and J dropped 7; count of bases not matched to a gene: 9. The germline gives CDR1 KGHDR, CDR2 SFDVKD. The CDR3 DNA sequence: TGTGCCACCAGTGATCCCGGGACTAGCGGGATAACAAATACGCAGTATTTT. Translation gives CATSDPGTSGITNTQYF.

The chain employs TRBV7-2 and TRBJ2-7; D is perhaps TRBD1 or TRBD2 (5 bases each). The CDR3 is 15 residues long. With 0 bases removed from V and 6 bases from J, the gap between germline ends came to 15 bases. Germline loops: CDR1 SGHTA, CDR2 FQGNSA. The CDR3 DNA reads as TGTGCCAGCAGCTTAGCGCTGAGGGGCTGGGCCGAGCAGTACTTC. This codes for CASSLALRGWAEQYF.

There are many counts of this clonotype. Written as DNA, the CDR3 is TGCAGTGCTAGAGAACGGACAGGGAGCTCCTACAATGAGCAGTTCTTC. It is translated as CSARERTGSSYNEQFF. This sequence joins TRBV20-1 and TRBJ2-1; 8 nucleotides agree with TRBD1. The CDR3 contains 16 residues. With 0 bases clipped from V and 0 bases from J, the junction kept 4 bases outside the gene matches. The V gene's germline CDR1 is DFQATT and CDR2 SNEGSKA (reference sequence).

The rearrangement joins TRBV20-1 to TRBJ2-6; D remains ambiguous. The ends were cut back, 5 bases at V and 2 bases at J, with 4 bases in the middle. Germline CDR1 and CDR2: DFQATT and SNEGSKA (reference sequence). CDR3 size: 12 residues. Written as DNA, the CDR3 is TGCAGTGCTCCCCCTGGGGCCAACGTCCTGACTTTC. This codes for CSAPPGANVLTF.

J is TRBJ1-1 and V is TRBV14; 8 nucleotides agree with TRBD1. The CDR3 sequence is 12 residues long. The junction had 4 bases not matched to a gene; V was cut back by 8 bases and J by 5 bases. Germline CDR1 is SGHDN and CDR2 is FVKESK. The CDR3, as DNA: TGTGCCAGCTCACAGGGGGGGACTGAAGCTTTCTTT. Its translation: CASSQGGTEAFF.

This sequence joins TRBV29-1 and TRBJ2-3; 7 nucleotides agree with TRBD1. The CDR3 contains 14 residues. Trimming at V came to 7 bases and at J to 5 bases, leaving 12 bases not matched to a gene. Germline V lookup: CDR1 SQVTM, CDR2 ANQGSEA. The CDR3 is CSGRRTGWEDTQYF. Written as DNA, the CDR3 is TGCAGCGGCCGAAGGACAGGTTGGGAAGATACGCAGTATTTT.

This chain connects TRBV15 to TRBJ2-1; D perhaps matches TRBD2 (5 bases). This CDR3 has 13 residues. With 2 bases removed from V and 11 bases from J, the gap between germline ends came to 13 bases. CDR1 is LNHNV, CDR2 YYDKDF, per germline (reference sequence). CDR3 in amino acids: CATSRTSTIQQFF. CDR3 DNA sequence: TGTGCCACCAGCAGAACCTCGACTATTCAGCAGTTCTTC.

J is TRBJ2-6 and V is TRBV15; maybe TRBD1 (5 bases). CDR1 and CDR2 from the germline V gene are LNHNV and YYDKDF (reference sequence). This CDR3 has 16 residues. Between the trimmed V and J ends, which lost 5 bases and 0 bases, there was a span of 11 bases. CDR3 DNA: TGTGCCACCAGCCTTCGTCAGGGCTCTGGGGCCAACGTCCTGACTTTC. Translated: CATSLRQGSGANVLTF.

This clonotype was picked up many times. This chain connects TRBV25-1 to TRBJ2-7; D not certain. Looked up from germline, CDR1 is MGHDK and CDR2 is SYGVNS. V lost 0 bases, J lost 1 base, and 22 bases lay in between. The CDR3 has 19 amino acids. CDR3 nucleotide sequence: TGTGCCAGCAGTGAATACGCTGGTAGCAAGTCACGCTCTTCCTACGAGCAGTACTTC. It encodes CASSEYAGSKSRSSYEQYF.

V is TRBV7-8 and J is TRBJ2-1; D is uncertain. V lost 3 bases and J lost 9, with 9 bases in between. The CDR3 totals 12 residues. Germline assignment: CDR1 SGHVS and CDR2 FQNEAQ. In DNA form, the CDR3 reads TGTGCCAGCAGCTTCTTTCTCCCTGAGCAGTTCTTC. Translating gives CASSFFLPEQFF.

The sample holds a few counts of this clonotype. The chain links TRBV18 to TRBJ1-6; 7 bases align to TRBD1. The CDR3 is 15 residues long. V trimming: 3 bases; J trimming: 3 bases; junction bases outside the gene matches: 2. CDR1 and CDR2 (germline): KGHSH, LQKENI. As DNA, the CDR3 is TGTGCCAGCTCACCTGGGGACAGCTATAATTCACCCCTCCACTTT. Translation gives CASSPGDSYNSPLHF.

This chain links TRBV9 with TRBJ1-6; the D is unclear. The V gene lost 0 bases and the J gene lost 7 bases, with 8 bases spanning the gap. Germline CDR1 reads SGDLS; CDR2 reads YYNGEE. CDR3 length: 14 residues. The CDR3 is CASSVGSENSPLHF. The CDR3 DNA reads TGTGCCAGCAGCGTAGGATCGGAAAATTCACCCCTCCACTTT.

The chain has TRBV20-1 and TRBJ2-3, with unresolved D. The germline gives CDR1 DFQATT, CDR2 SNEGSKA (reference sequence). V was pared by 0 bases and J by 0 bases, with 10 bases between. The CDR3 runs 15 residues. The CDR3 nucleotides are TGCAGTGCTAGAGATACCGGGCCTAGCACAGATACGCAGTATTTT. It is translated as CSARDTGPSTDTQYF.

This clonotype was observed at least ten times. The J gene is TRBJ2-5, the V gene TRBV2, with TRBD1 identical over 8 bases. This CDR3 spans 15 amino acids. Trimming removed 8 bases from V and 5 bases from J; junction bases left unmatched: 13. In germline, CDR1 is SNHLY, CDR2 FYNNEI. The CDR3 region is CASCDTQGARETQYF. The CDR3 nucleotides are TGTGCCAGCTGCGATACTCAGGGGGCTAGGGAGACCCAGTACTTC.

The J gene is TRBJ1-2, the V gene TRBV20-1, with D maybe TRBD1 (6 bases). Trimming pared 6 bases from V and 7 bases from J, leaving 18 bases between. Germline lookup yields CDR1 DFQATT and CDR2 SNEGSKA (reference sequence). The CDR3 has 13 residues. The CDR3 DNA sequence: TGCAGTGCACCTACGGGCAGGGGTCGTGGCTACACCTTC. This gives the protein CSAPTGRGRGYTF.

The gene calls are TRBV13 and TRBJ1-3; D unresolved. The CDR3 has 14 amino acids. Germline V lookup: CDR1 PRHDT, CDR2 FYEKMQ (reference sequence). The V and J ends lost 2 bases and 0 bases respectively, with 5 bases between them. The CDR3 DNA follows: TGTGCCAGCAGCTTATATAGCTCTGGAAACACCATATATTTT. Its translation is CASSLYSSGNTIYF.

This clonotype showed up just a few times. The rearrangement links TRBV9 to TRBJ2-6; D unresolved. Looked up from germline, CDR1 is SGDLS and CDR2 is YYNGEE. The V end was cut by 1 base, the J end by 5 bases, with 10 bases between. This CDR3 is built from 15 residues. For the CDR3, the DNA is TGTGCCAGCAGCGTATTAGGTACTAGGGCCAACGTCCTGACTTTC. Translated: CASSVLGTRANVLTF.

Many counts were recorded for this clonotype. This chain joins TRBV7-2 and TRBJ2-7, with D perhaps matching TRBD2 (6 bases). CDR3 length equals 15 residues. V was pared by 3 bases and J by 3 bases, with 15 bases between. The germline V gene has CDR1 SGHTA and CDR2 FQGNSA. The CDR3 bases are TGTGCCAGCAGCTTTCGGGACTCGATACTCTACGAGCAGTACTTC. Translating it yields CASSFRDSILYEQYF.

The chain combines TRBV10-3 with TRBJ1-1; TRBD1 might be the D (6 bases). CDR1 and CDR2 from the germline V gene are ENHRY and SYGVKD. Trimming took 6 bases from V and 3 from J, leaving 14 bases between them. The length of the CDR3 is 14 residues. The CDR3 bases are TGTGCCATCAGAGAAGGGACACTCGACACTGAAGCTTTCTTT. It translates to CAIREGTLDTEAFF.

At least ten counts were recorded for this clonotype. This chain links TRBV11-2 with TRBJ1-1; D uncertain. V lost 1 base and J 1 base, leaving 7 bases between the germline ends. Germline CDR1 SGHAT, CDR2 FQNNGV. The CDR3 is made up of 14 amino acids. In nucleotides, the CDR3 is TGTGCCAGCAGCTTAGCTCTCCAGAACACTGAAGCTTTCTTT. This sequence encodes CASSLALQNTEAFF.

The rearrangement uses TRBV28 and TRBJ1-3, with D perhaps TRBD1 (5 bases). CDR1 is MDHEN and CDR2 is SYDVKM in the germline V gene. The CDR3 length is 16 residues. Trimming removed 1 base at V and 4 bases at J, with 14 bases between. The CDR3 DNA follows: TGTGCCAGCAGTTTATCCCAGGGATTACGCGGAAACACCATATATTTT. As protein: CASSLSQGLRGNTIYF.

This clonotype came up many times. The chain employs TRBV2 and TRBJ2-5, with D possibly TRBD1 on 5 matching bases. The CDR3 has 13 residues. Germline V CDR1 and CDR2: SNHLY, FYNNEI. V was clipped by 4 bases and J by 10 bases, with 16 bases between them. CDR3 sequence (DNA): TGTGCCAGCAGTGGGGGCAGGAACAAGGTCCAGTACTTC. It encodes CASSGGRNKVQYF.

The table lists this clonotype with many counts. This chain uses TRBV9 with TRBJ2-2; tentatively, D is TRBD2 (5 bases). CDR1 SGDLS and CDR2 YYNGEE come from the germline V gene. The CDR3 loop spans 15 amino acids. V was cut by 0 bases and J by 3 bases, with 9 bases left in between. The CDR3 nucleotides read TGTGCCAGCAGCGTAGCTAGCTGGGACACCGGGGAGCTGTTTTTT. Translation gives CASSVASWDTGELFF.